This TCR beta chain was sequenced in a study of T cell changes during pregnancy in multiple sclerosis. Germline assignment: CDR1 MGHRA and CDR2 YSYEKL. V lost 2 bases and J lost 4; bases outside the gene matches: 4. The CDR3 covers 17 residues. Sequenced by immunoSEQ multiplex PCR; TCRdb stores in-frame clones only, minus some. This table has 100,000 or so clones, roughly 92% appearing once. This receptor was identified in a female donor with multiple sclerosis, enrolled in a pregnancy study. The chain links TRBV4-1 to TRBJ2-1; TRBD2 aligns across 14 bases. Sequencing used peripheral blood, obtained in the second trimester of pregnancy. CDR3 DNA sequence: TGCGCCAGCAGCCAAAGACTAGCGGGAGGGGTATACAATGAGCAGTTCTTC. Amino acid sequence: CASSQRLAGGVYNEQFF.